This record looks at one T cell receptor beta chain sequence and its context. Its binding antigen is unknown. No base-level quality is on record; no much larger clone is a single base apart. The data originate from a study of identifying expanded T cells in peripheral blood (dated by TCRdb to between 2018 and 2020). In the study overall: Separate aliquots of the same genomic DNA pool were sequenced to produce technical replicates, and four replicates were compared in pairs. Study-wide conclusions, independent of this receptor: Across all healthy donors, variance in clone template counts between approximately 2-week samples was found to increase significantly with total template count. Approximately 1.2 differentially abundant clones were flagged by the binomial model between technical replicates, whereas about 16 and 19 were flagged over approximately two weeks and four weeks, respectively. The authors expected that over much longer intervals, such as months to years, biological variance in healthy repertoires might increase even further. Across all healthy-donor time intervals, the beta-binomial model significantly cut both the number of clones called differentially abundant and the false-positive rate.

TCRbeta CDR3 regions were profiled by bias-controlled multiplex PCR amplification of genomic DNA with the immunoSEQ Assay. As for the original processing: The absolute abundance of each unique TCRbeta CDR3 region was quantified after sequences were collapsed and filtered. Differential abundance was assessed using a binomial (Fisher-equivalent) model and a beta-binomial model in which time-dependent variance fitted from healthy donors was added. Clones with fewer than 5 combined templates were excluded, and clones with Benjamini-Hochberg FDR below 0.01 were called differentially abundant. Beta-binomial variance was modeled as a function of total template count across the two samples using the form v = (b*log(k)+a)^2. TCRdb's version of the immuneACCESS table is confined to in-frame rearrangements and falls short of the full clone set. An unresolved V gene accounts for under half of the shortfall where checked; the remainder is of unknown origin. The DNA was the basis for D and trimming; V, J and clone size are from that table. This sample is represented by approximately 100,000 clones; roughly 87% of them were singletons. The top ten clonotypes cover about 15% of the sample.

No immune events, such as infections, were documented for the healthy donors during the collection period. Blood repertoires from healthy donors were used as a training cohort for calibrating time-dependent variance in a beta-binomial model of differential abundance of T-cell clones. The training cohort was composed of roughly ten healthy donors, 3 female and 7 male. Donor ages ranged from 29 to 64 years, with an average of about 44 years. Whole blood was collected from each healthy donor at three time points spaced two weeks apart and obtained from a commercial supplier. For immunosequencing, genomic DNA was extracted from unsorted whole blood. As encoded in the germline V gene, CDR1 is ENHRY while CDR2 is SYGVKD. V is clipped by 11 bases and J by 5 bases, and the sequence between their germline boundaries is 13 bases long. Taken from cysteine to phenylalanine, the CDR3 has 12 residues. Of the read, only the CDR3 DNA is kept; its 36 bases are in frame from base 1.

Recombination connected TRBV10-3 to TRBJ1-5; tentative D gene TRBD1, with 5 bases matching. This receptor was obtained from a person between 18 and 70 years old in good health. The specimen was blood. The DNA sequence is TGTGCCTCCGGACATGACGATCAGCCCCAGCATTTT. Its protein is CASGHDDQPQHF.